The 22 T cell receptor beta chains below were found in one sample sequenced in a study of cytomegalovirus exposure and HLA in healthy donors. 60 Vbeta and 13 Jbeta primers were used in PCR. Libraries were prepared by immunoSEQ multiplex PCR; TCRdb keeps only in-frame clonotypes and omits some of them. The table gives about 110,000 clones; the top ten clones make up 6.8% of it. Sample: PBMCs. These receptor sequences come from a man aged 40-49 years in good health and CMV-seropositive.

The chain recombines TRBV25-1 with TRBJ2-5; no definite D call. The J call is uncertain, as TRBJ2-7 better fits the DNA end. Germline V CDR1 and CDR2: MGHDK, SYGVNS. The CDR3 has 11 residues. This CDR3 reads CASSEVYEQYF. DNA of the CDR3: TGTGCCAGCAGTGAAGTCTACGAGCAGTACTTC.

The chain uses TRBV29-1 and TRBJ1-1, with a weak D call TRBD1 (5 bases). CDR3 length: 12 amino acids. CDR1 is SQVTM and CDR2 is ANQGSEA in the germline V gene. V shed 4 bases and J shed 4 bases, with 10 bases lying between them. DNA of the CDR3: TGCAGCGTTGTACCAGGGTTCACTGAAGCTTTCTTT. Encoded protein: CSVVPGFTEAFF.

The rearrangement joins TRBV6-5 to TRBJ1-1, with a tentative D call TRBD1 (6 bases). The CDR3 runs 15 residues. The germline V gene encodes CDR1 MNHEY and CDR2 SVGAGI. V lost 6 bases to trimming and J lost 1 base, with 15 bases between them. Here the CDR3 DNA reads TGTGCCAGCAGGACGAACAGGGTGGCGAACACTGAAGCTTTCTTT. Residues: CASRTNRVANTEAFF.

The rearrangement joins TRBV7-2 to TRBJ1-1, with D possibly TRBD1 on 6 matching bases. V lost 4 bases, J lost 0 bases, and 12 bases lay in between. The V gene's germline CDR1 is SGHTA and CDR2 FQGNSA. This CDR3 has 15 amino acids. CDR3: CASSYRDTLNTEAFF. The CDR3 bases are TGTGCCAGCAGCTACCGGGACACCCTGAACACTGAAGCTTTCTTT.

V gene TRBV7-9 combines with J gene TRBJ1-2, with TRBD1 matching 8 bases. The CDR3 has 14 amino acids. Germline CDR1 SEHNR, CDR2 FQNEAQ (reference sequence). The junction had 9 bases not matched to a gene; V was cut back by 2 bases and J by 10 bases. CDR3: CASSLILTGAHYTF. The CDR3 DNA reads TGTGCCAGCAGCTTAATCTTGACAGGGGCCCACTACACCTTC. Full variable domain (missing parts from reference TRBV7-9 and TRBJ1-2): DTGVSQNPRHKITKRGQNVTFRCDPISEHNRLYWYRQTLGQGPEFLTYFQNEAQLEKSRLLSDRFSAERPKGSFSTLEIQRTEQGDSAMYLCASSLILTGAHYTFGSGTRLTVV.

V gene TRBV19 combines with J gene TRBJ2-7; 12 bases are a match to TRBD2. CDR1 is LNHDA, CDR2 SQIVND, per germline (reference sequence). This CDR3 has 16 residues. V lost 5 bases and J lost 7; bases outside the gene matches: 12. The DNA for the CDR3 is TGTGCCAGTAGTGTACTTTCGGGACTAGCGGGTGGAGAGCAGTACTTC. It translates to CASSVLSGLAGGEQYF.

The chain is built from TRBV27 and TRBJ2-5; 7 bases line up with TRBD1. V gave up 4 bases and J gave up 5 bases; unmatched junction bases: 16. In germline, CDR1 is MNHEY, CDR2 SMNVEV (reference sequence). There are 17 residues in the CDR3. This chain's CDR3 is CASSSRGQATFGETQYF. CDR3 bases: TGTGCCAGCAGTTCCCGAGGACAGGCCACGTTCGGGGAGACCCAGTACTTC.

The chain is built from TRBV6-5 and TRBJ2-2, with a weak D call TRBD1 (6 bases). The CDR3 sequence is 15 residues long. Germline assignment: CDR1 MNHEY and CDR2 SVGAGI. Deletions cut 1 base from V and 2 bases from J, with 8 bases between. The CDR3, as DNA: TGTGCCAGCAGTTACTTAGGGGGTAACACCGGGGAGCTGTTTTTT. Its translation: CASSYLGGNTGELFF.

The gene calls are TRBV7-9 and TRBJ1-3; D remains ambiguous. Between the trimmed V and J ends, which lost 1 base and 0 bases, there was a span of 7 bases. Germline V lookup: CDR1 SEHNR, CDR2 FQNEAQ (reference sequence). The CDR3 covers 15 residues. CDR3 amino acids: CASSLVLGSGNTIYF. DNA for the CDR3: TGTGCCAGCAGCTTAGTCCTCGGCTCTGGAAACACCATATATTTT.

This chain connects TRBV2 to TRBJ2-7; a possible D gene is TRBD2 (5 bases). Germline CDR1 reads SNHLY; CDR2 reads FYNNEI. The CDR3 contains 13 residues. V dropped 7 bases and J dropped 4 bases, with 14 bases sitting between them. Here the CDR3 reads CASIGESGYEQYF. The CDR3 DNA follows: TGTGCCAGCATTGGGGAGAGCGGATACGAGCAGTACTTC.

In DNA, the CDR3 is TGCAGCGTGACACCACAGACGTCGAACACTGAAGCTTTCTTT. It yields the protein CSVTPQTSNTEAFF. This chain links TRBV29-1 with TRBJ1-1; no definite D call. This CDR3 comprises 14 residues. The V and J ends lost 6 bases and 1 base respectively, with 15 bases between them. The germline V gene has CDR1 SQVTM and CDR2 ANQGSEA.

This chain connects TRBV7-2 to TRBJ2-5; TRBD2 matches at 8 bases. There are 15 residues in the CDR3. The germline V gene has CDR1 SGHTA and CDR2 FQGNSA. The ends lost 1 base at V and 5 bases at J; junction bases unmatched: 6. CDR3 sequence reads: CASSLGGLGVETQYF. Written as DNA, the CDR3 is TGTGCCAGCAGCTTAGGGGGACTAGGTGTTGAGACCCAGTACTTC.

The chain has TRBV28 and TRBJ1-3; no definite D call. The CDR3 runs to 15 residues. Trimming pared 3 bases from V and 4 bases from J, leaving 13 bases between. Germline V lookup: CDR1 MDHEN, CDR2 SYDVKM. This CDR3 is CASSFGGIVGNTIYF. The CDR3 region has the DNA TGTGCCAGCAGTTTTGGAGGGATAGTAGGAAACACCATATATTTT.

The chain joins TRBV19 to TRBJ2-1, with D maybe TRBD2 (6 bases). Germline V lookup: CDR1 LNHDA, CDR2 SQIVND (reference sequence). This CDR3 comprises 14 residues. V was pared by 5 bases and J by 9 bases, with 17 bases between. The CDR3 DNA sequence: TGTGCCAGTAGTTATCTCGGGAGTTCCACTGAGCAGTTCTTC. The encoded protein is CASSYLGSSTEQFF.

V gene TRBV9 combines with J gene TRBJ2-6, with unresolved D. The V end was cut by 4 bases, the J end by 1 base, with 6 bases between. Germline V lookup: CDR1 SGDLS, CDR2 YYNGEE. The CDR3 covers 14 residues. The CDR3, as DNA: TGTGCCAGCAGCACCAGTTCTGGGGCCAACGTCCTGACTTTC. Residues: CASSTSSGANVLTF.

The chain employs TRBV5-6 and TRBJ2-7; 8 bases are shared with TRBD1. Germline V gene sequence: CDR1 SGHDT, CDR2 YYEEEE. Losses at the gene ends were 2 bases for V and 4 bases for J; bases not matched to a gene: 8. CDR3 length: 15 amino acids. CDR3 sequence: CASSLGSQGAYEQYF. The CDR3 DNA follows: TGTGCCAGCAGCTTAGGGAGCCAGGGGGCATACGAGCAGTACTTC.

The chain combines TRBV6-5 with TRBJ2-1; tentative D call: TRBD1 (5 bases). Germline lookup yields CDR1 MNHEY and CDR2 SVGAGI. With 5 bases removed from V and 9 bases from J, the gap between germline ends came to 14 bases. CDR3 length: 13 amino acids. CDR3 sequence: CASSLARAGEQFF. CDR3 bases: TGTGCCAGCAGTCTCGCCAGGGCTGGTGAGCAGTTCTTC.

This chain uses TRBV28 with TRBJ1-3; 9 bases are a match to TRBD1. The germline V gene encodes CDR1 MDHEN and CDR2 SYDVKM. This CDR3 has 15 residues. The V and J ends lost 6 bases and 0 bases, in that order; junction bases with no gene match: 3. The CDR3 bases are TGTGCCAGCAGCGGGACAGGGAACTCTGGAAACACCATATATTTT. Its translation is CASSGTGNSGNTIYF.

The rearrangement uses TRBV30 and TRBJ2-5; TRBD1 aligns across 7 bases. The DNA end is more similar to TRBJ2-7, so the J call may be wrong. The CDR3 has 14 residues. Per germline, CDR1 GTSNPN and CDR2 SVGIG (reference sequence). The chain's CDR3 is CAWSADREDYEQYF. CDR3 coding DNA: TGTGCCTGGAGTGCCGACAGGGAAGACTACGAGCAGTACTTC.

The V and J genes are TRBV5-8 and TRBJ2-7; 9 bases are shared with TRBD1. CDR3 size: 14 residues. The V segment lost 4 bases and the J segment 2 bases; nucleotides outside the gene matches: 4. Germline CDR1 reads SGHTS; CDR2 reads YDEGEE. For the CDR3, the DNA is TGTGCCAGCAGCCTCCGGGACAGGGCCTACGAGCAGTACTTC. This encodes CASSLRDRAYEQYF.

This chain uses TRBV28 with TRBJ2-2, with 9 bases that match TRBD1. The V gene's germline CDR1 is MDHEN and CDR2 SYDVKM. The CDR3 spans 15 residues. The trim removed 1 base at V and 6 bases at J, leaving 3 bases unmatched. DNA for the CDR3: TGTGCCAGCAGTTTATTACAGGGGGCCTCCGGGGAGCTGTTTTTT. Its translation: CASSLLQGASGELFF.

The chain is built from TRBV11-2 and TRBJ2-2; D might be TRBD2 (5 bases). The germline V and J ends were trimmed by 5 bases and 2 bases, with 9 bases remaining between them. The CDR3 is made up of 14 amino acids. The germline CDR1 and CDR2 sequences are SGHAT and FQNNGV. In DNA form, the CDR3 reads TGTGCCAGCAGCCTAGCCCCTAACACCGGGGAGCTGTTTTTT. Protein sequence: CASSLAPNTGELFF.